What follows are 24 T cell receptor beta chains derived from one specimen sequenced in a study of blood T cell repertoires in COVID-19. The assay was immunoSEQ multiplex PCR, and TCRdb's table has in-frame clones only and misses some. The data hold about 140,000 clones, with 88% observed a single time. The specimen was peripheral blood. The receptors stem from a woman between 55 and 75 years old with acute or convalescent COVID-19.

This chain uses TRBV28 with TRBJ1-2; 10 nucleotides line up with TRBD1. Germline lookup yields CDR1 MDHEN and CDR2 SYDVKM. The V segment lost 5 bases and the J segment 1 base; nucleotides outside the gene matches: 10. The CDR3 contains 17 residues. CDR3 bases: TGTGCCAGCAGTACCATAGCCGGGACAGGGGTTAACTATGGCTACACCTTC. Protein: CASSTIAGTGVNYGYTF.

This chain links TRBV7-2 with TRBJ2-2; 9 nucleotides match TRBD1. CDR3 length: 15 amino acids. The germline CDR1 and CDR2 sequences are SGHTA and FQGNSA. J lost 5 bases, V lost 5 bases, and 6 bases had no gene match. The CDR3 loop is CASSLWTGVTGELFF. The CDR3 nucleotides read TGTGCCAGCAGCCTATGGACAGGGGTTACCGGGGAGCTGTTTTTT.

This clone was seen only once. CDR3 DNA sequence: TGCGCCAGCAGCCAAAGTCTACTAGCGCTCGGGGAGACCCAGTACTTC. It encodes CASSQSLLALGETQYF. V usage is TRBV4-1 and J usage is TRBJ2-5, with 7 positions matching TRBD2. Germline V gene data show CDR1 as MGHRA and CDR2 as YSYEKL. V dropped 2 bases and J dropped 5; count of bases not matched to a gene: 11. CDR3 size: 16 residues.

The DNA of the CDR3 is TGTGCCAGCAGCAAAGGGTGGGGGAGGTCACCCCTCCACTTT. Translated, it gives CASSKGWGRSPLHF. This sequence joins TRBV21-1 and TRBJ1-6. TRBV21-1 is deemed a pseudogene. CDR3 size: 14 residues.

V gene TRBV18 combines with J gene TRBJ1-5, with D possibly TRBD1 on 5 matching bases. This CDR3 is 17 amino acids long. CDR1 and CDR2 from the germline V gene are KGHSH and LQKENI. V lost 0 bases, J lost 0 bases, and 12 bases lay in between. The CDR3 spells CASSPPGGGGSNQPQHF. The CDR3 nucleotides read TGTGCCAGCTCACCACCGGGCGGGGGGGGTAGCAATCAGCCCCAGCATTTT.

V is TRBV29-1 and J is TRBJ2-7; the D gene is possibly TRBD1 (5 bases). V dropped 4 bases and J dropped 6 bases, with 13 bases sitting between them. The CDR3 extends over 12 amino acids. The germline gives CDR1 SQVTM, CDR2 ANQGSEA. CDR3 in amino acids: CSVGGLPSEQYF. Here the CDR3 DNA reads TGCAGCGTTGGGGGCCTCCCCTCCGAGCAGTACTTC.

The chain employs TRBV4-3 and TRBJ1-3; 9 bases line up with TRBD1. Germline values: CDR1 LGHNA, CDR2 YSLEER. V dropped 4 bases and J dropped 6; count of bases not matched to a gene: 7. The CDR3 is made up of 15 amino acids. Written as DNA, the CDR3 is TGCGCCAGCAGCCCTACCGGGACAGGGCTAAACACCATATATTTT. It codes for CASSPTGTGLNTIYF.

The rearrangement joins TRBV29-1 to TRBJ2-5; D possibly corresponds to TRBD1 (6 bases). The CDR3 sequence is 14 residues long. The V gene lost 6 bases and the J gene lost 2 bases, with 16 bases spanning the gap. Germline V lookup: CDR1 SQVTM, CDR2 ANQGSEA. For the CDR3, the DNA is TGCAGCGTGCGTGGGGCCGGGACACAAGAGACCCAGTACTTC. It is translated as CSVRGAGTQETQYF.

This clone has just one count. J is TRBJ2-5 and V is TRBV7-2; D ambiguous. The CDR3 covers 14 residues. V was cut by 0 bases and J by 5 bases, with 10 bases left in between. Per the germline V gene, CDR1 is SGHTA and CDR2 is FQGNSA. The CDR3 protein is CASSLAQLGETQYF. CDR3 coding DNA: TGTGCCAGCAGCTTAGCCCAACTCGGGGAGACCCAGTACTTC.

V usage is TRBV25-1 and J usage is TRBJ2-5, with TRBD1 matching 10 bases. The CDR3 consists of 15 residues. Trimming at V came to 4 bases and at J to 6 bases, leaving 8 bases not matched to a gene. Per germline, CDR1 MGHDK and CDR2 SYGVNS. DNA of the CDR3: TGTGCCAGCAGTGCCCGAGGACAGGGGGATCAGACCCAGTACTTC. Encoded protein: CASSARGQGDQTQYF. The variable domain in full, completed from reference TRBV25-1 and TRBJ2-5, reads EADIYQTPRYLVIGTGKKITLECSQTMGHDKMYWYQQDPGMELHLIHYSYGVNSTEKGDLSSESTVSRIRTEHFPLTLESARPSHTSQYLCASSARGQGDQTQYFGPGTRLLVL.

The rearrangement uses TRBV6-6 and TRBJ1-1; D is uncertain. Germline CDR1 and CDR2: MNHNY and SVGAGI (reference sequence). V was cut by 6 bases and J by 6 bases, with 14 bases left in between. CDR3 length: 13 residues. CDR3 region: CASSEGTGSEAFF. The CDR3 DNA is TGTGCCAGCAGCGAGGGTACCGGTTCTGAAGCTTTCTTT.

The V call is TRBV6-5, the J call TRBJ2-3; TRBD1 agrees at 8 bases. V lost 6 bases and J lost 4; bases outside the gene matches: 9. The CDR3 length is 15 residues. Per germline, CDR1 MNHEY and CDR2 SVGAGI. CDR3 loop: CASSKQGDGADTQYF. CDR3 nucleotides: TGTGCCAGCAGCAAACAGGGGGATGGTGCAGATACGCAGTATTTT.

The chain links TRBV6-2 or TRBV6-3 to TRBJ2-7, with TRBD1 matching 9 bases. Per the germline V gene, CDR1 is MNHEY and CDR2 is SVGEGT. This CDR3 is built from 14 residues. V was clipped by 3 bases and J by 7 bases; unmatched bases: 7. CDR3 amino acids: CASSYRDRAQEQYF. As DNA, the CDR3 is TGTGCCAGCAGTTATCGGGACAGGGCTCAAGAGCAGTACTTC.

The chain has TRBV9 and TRBJ1-2; 10 bases map to TRBD1. CDR3 length: 14 residues. Trimming took 3 bases from V and 4 from J; bases not matched to a gene: 3. The germline V gene has CDR1 SGDLS and CDR2 YYNGEE. CDR3 sequence: CASSAGQGVYGYTF. Written as DNA, the CDR3 is TGTGCCAGCAGCGCCGGACAGGGGGTCTATGGCTACACCTTC.

The chain employs TRBV29-1 and TRBJ1-2, with TRBD1 identical over 7 bases. Germline V gene sequence: CDR1 SQVTM, CDR2 ANQGSEA. The CDR3 sequence is 17 residues long. Trimming cost V 1 base and J 3 bases; bases outside gene matches: 14. Written as DNA, the CDR3 is TGCAGCGTTGAAGTAAGGACGGGCAGCAGGGGGGACTATGGCTACACCTTC. Protein: CSVEVRTGSRGDYGYTF.

This clone has just one count. This sequence joins TRBV28 and TRBJ2-7; 10 bases are shared with TRBD1. The CDR3 is 15 amino acids. Germline V gives CDR1 MDHEN, CDR2 SYDVKM. Unmatched junction bases numbered 13, after V lost 5 bases and J lost 9 bases. CDR3 sequence (DNA): TGTGCCAGCAGTCCGACCGGGACAGGGGTGAAGGCGCAGTACTTC. It yields the protein CASSPTGTGVKAQYF.

The genes are TRBV9 and TRBJ2-7; 9 bases are shared with TRBD1. This CDR3 has 16 amino acids. V lost 3 bases and J lost 0; bases outside the gene matches: 7. Germline-derived CDR1 and CDR2 are SGDLS and YYNGEE. CDR3 bases: TGTGCCAGCAGCGCGGGGGGACAGGGACCCTCCTACGAGCAGTACTTC. This gives the protein CASSAGGQGPSYEQYF.

This chain uses TRBV5-1 with TRBJ2-7; 8 bases line up with TRBD1. CDR1 is SGHRS, CDR2 YFSETQ, per germline. The CDR3 covers 14 residues. V gave up 3 bases and J gave up 2 bases; unmatched junction bases: 4. The CDR3 nucleotides read TGCGCCAGCAGCTGGCAGGGGGCTCCCTACGAGCAGTACTTC. Translation: CASSWQGAPYEQYF.

The chain is built from TRBV6-5 and TRBJ1-1, with 9 bases fitting TRBD1. CDR1 MNHEY and CDR2 SVGAGI come from the germline V gene. Trimming cost V 4 bases and J 6 bases; bases outside gene matches: 6. The CDR3 sequence is 14 residues long. The CDR3, as DNA: TGTGCCAGCAGTTCCGACAGGGGGAGGGCTGAAGCTTTCTTT. The encoded protein is CASSSDRGRAEAFF.

The chain has TRBV7-9 and TRBJ1-3; no clear D gene. The length of the CDR3 is 16 residues. Trimming removed 5 bases from V and 0 bases from J, with 14 bases in between. Looked up from germline, CDR1 is SEHNR and CDR2 is FQNEAQ (reference sequence). The CDR3 here is CASSPQVKNSGNTIYF. For the CDR3, the DNA is TGTGCCAGCAGCCCCCAGGTAAAGAACTCTGGAAACACCATATATTTT.

V and J are TRBV30 and TRBJ1-6; a weak D match, TRBD1 (5 bases). V gave up 0 bases and J gave up 10 bases, with 13 bases separating them. This CDR3 has 14 residues. CDR1 and CDR2 (germline): GTSNPN, SVGIG (reference sequence). Here the CDR3 DNA reads TGTGCCTGGAGTGTCGGGGGGATTCACTCACCCCTCCACTTT. Translated: CAWSVGGIHSPLHF.

The gene calls are TRBV15 and TRBJ1-2; the D is unclear. The V gene's germline CDR1 is LNHNV and CDR2 YYDKDF (reference sequence). The CDR3 totals 15 residues. V was clipped by 0 bases and J by 5 bases, with 13 bases between them. In DNA form, the CDR3 reads TGTGCCACCAGCAGAGATTTAGACAACCTTTATGGCTACACCTTC. Protein: CATSRDLDNLYGYTF.

The V call is TRBV6-2 or TRBV6-3, the J call TRBJ2-1, with TRBD2 matching 16 bases. Germline lookup yields CDR1 MNHEY and CDR2 SVGEGT. Trimming took 2 bases from V and 7 from J; bases not matched to a gene: 11. This CDR3 spans 19 amino acids. The CDR3 DNA sequence: TGTGCCAGCAGTTACCCCCGGGGGACTAGCGGGGGGGGCCGGAATGAGCAGTTCTTC. As protein: CASSYPRGTSGGGRNEQFF.

The table lists this clone with a few counts. The chain has TRBV5-1 and TRBJ2-1; tentative D call: TRBD1 (6 bases). Germline V lookup: CDR1 SGHRS, CDR2 YFSETQ. Trimming removed 2 bases from V and 4 bases from J, with 7 bases in between. The CDR3 loop spans 13 amino acids. CDR3 loop: CASSFTGYNEQFF. The CDR3 DNA is TGCGCCAGCAGCTTCACAGGGTACAATGAGCAGTTCTTC.